The rows below give T cell receptor beta chains drawn from one sample of a study of T cells in Graves' hyperthyroidism and ophthalmopathy. TCRdb used MiXCR to reprocess the multiplex PCR reads, holding one entry per CDR3 protein. This table holds some 600,000 distinct CDR3 sequences, about half found once. The sample consisted of peripheral blood or thyroid tissue (not recorded which). The receptor set was obtained from a woman aged 18 to 35 with Graves' hyperthyroidism. Both conserved end residues are trimmed from each CDR3. Clone size is not always given. Where it is, it says once, few, many or a class for expanded clones.

clone_size v_call cdr3_aa
few TRBV7-2 ASSINSRTENTEAF
- TRBV5-1 ASSWRTGKSGNTIY
many TRBV24-1 ATSDLRDRALGQPQH
- TRBV25-1 AGQGTYGYT
few TRBV20-1 SAASGTGGYEQY
- TRBV29-1 SVLRGGHEQY
- TRBV20-1 SARGEMPSYEQY
- TRBV29-1 SVRPSGNNSPLH
- TRBV7-2 ASSGQGQLNTEAF
- TRBV10-3 ASSPRGLAGGRQY
- TRBV2 ASSVTGSNEQY
few TRBV19 ASNSDTDGNTIY
few TRBV7-2 ASSAGQFYEQY
- TRBV20-1 SAGREPPGQETQY
- TRBV20-1 SASGGALKTQY
many TRBV9 ASSLTGTNSGANVLT
few TRBV12-3/TRBV12-4 ASRGTEVGNQPQH
few TRBV25-1 ASSPAGQGSSGYT
many TRBV2 ATTPPRESYT
- TRBV29-1 SVAGTISTDTQY
few TRBV6-2/TRBV6-3 ASSLAYSGSGNTIY
many TRBV7-3 ASSLNGSNYGYT
few TRBV20-1 SAPSGQAGLAGEQY
once TRBV20-1 SARVGLAGRGYEQY
many TRBV7-8 ASSFPGNTEAF
- TRBV30 AWSGGATNSPLH
few TRBV2 ASSDGTDTQY
- TRBV7-2 ASSSPGGVHTEAF
- TRBV11-1 ASRGGTGSMNTEAF
- TRBV7-2 ASSQEVALVYEQY
few TRBV19 ASSIEGGQGEQY